Below, one T cell receptor beta chain is given with its context. Its matching antigen is unknown. The PCR employed 60 Vbeta primers together with 13 Jbeta primers. Method: immunoSEQ multiplex PCR; TCRdb's copy keeps in-frame clones and lacks some. Of 140,000 to 150,000 clones listed, approximately 68% are singletons. This specimen comes from a study of cytomegalovirus exposure and HLA in healthy donors. The CDR3 has 17 residues. Germline CDR1 is LGHNT and CDR2 is FRNRAP. With V trimmed by 0 bases and J by 4 bases, 6 bases remained unmatched. Overall study findings and caveats: Most TCR sequences showed up rarely, but some public TCRs showed up in many donors. Sequencing likely produced, as an artifact, a cluster of highly shared sequence variants. Later genetic work tied a missense DCLRE1C variant to beta-chain V and J trimming.

The sequenced sample was PBMCs. J is TRBJ2-3 and V is TRBV12-5, with 11 bases matching TRBD2. The TCR sequence derives from a man aged 35 to 55 in good health and CMV-seronegative. The CDR3 DNA reads TGTGCTAGTGGTTTGGTACTAGCGGGGGATACCGCAGATACGCAGTATTTT. Its translation is CASGLVLAGDTADTQYF. The whole variable domain, remainder taken from reference TRBV12-5 and TRBJ2-3, is DARVTQTPRHKVTEMGQEVTMRCQPILGHNTVFWYRQTMMQGLELLAYFRNRAPLDDSGMPKDRFSAEMPDATLATLKIQPSEPRDSAVYFCASGLVLAGDTADTQYFGPGTRLTVL.